This T cell receptor beta chain was sequenced in a study of T cell responses to AZD1222 COVID-19 vaccine (dated by TCRdb to about 2021). Turning to the overall study: AZD1222 recipients whose second dose came at about 4 weeks and those whose second dose came at about 12 weeks were combined into one group, since spike-specific TCR depth and breadth did not differ between the two schedules. TCR sequencing covered more than 230 trial participants: roughly 200 given two doses of AZD1222 and 26 given two doses of MenACWY control vaccine. Trial participants were enrolled by age into 18-55, 56-69 and 70-plus year subgroups, with around 150, 28 and 57 TCR-sequenced participants respectively.

About this clone: Its antigen has not been determined. Per-base quality was not reported, and no clone a single base away is much larger than it.

From the cysteine up to the phenylalanine, the CDR3 has a length of 17 residues. Solely the CDR3 DNA is kept, with 51 bases framed from the first base. Via the germline V gene (reference sequence), CDR1 is LGHDT and CDR2 YNNKEL. Trimming removed 3 bases from V and 10 bases from J; the gene matches leave 11 bases unexplained. Summary of the overall study and its limitations: No day 14 peak-response samples were available, so repertoires were characterized only after the peak T cell response. Nearly half of unique spike-specific TCRs reportedly recognized epitopes outside regions mutated in the B.1.351 and B.1.1.7 variants. Spike-specific TCR breadth and depth rose significantly after two AZD1222 doses compared with day 0 and with MenACWY recipients. Conclusions about previously exposed vaccinees are limited, since just five to seven AZD1222 recipients were seropositive for SARS-CoV-2 at baseline. The vaccine-associated CD4 TCRs covered the entire spike protein, and the dominant responses fell in regions 160-218 and 743-854. Participants were mostly white British and included more females than males, and it was suggested by the authors that clonal diversity may have been underestimated. The 56-69-year group was small, and its depth increase did not reach significance, likely because of low power.

In the paper's terms, the time point label means: baseline before first vaccination. Vaccinee samples were obtained from the UK trials COV001 and COV002, which included a single-blind randomized controlled phase 2/3 trial of AZD1222 (ChAdOx1 nCoV-19) in healthy adults. Trial participant PBMC samples were collected at day 0 and day 28 after the second dose for TCRbeta chain sequencing. The CDR3 regions of human TCRbeta chains were analyzed by immunosequencing. The authors' pipeline ran thus. Repertoire TCRs were checked for matches against a reference library of SARS-CoV-2-specific TCRs that had been generated using the MIRA antigen-specificity platform. Breadth meant the fraction of unique TCRs that were SARS-CoV-2-associated, whereas depth meant the fraction of total T cells that were SARS-CoV-2-associated. Using the MIRA data, each spike-specific TCR was mapped to the spike region that the TCR reacts to and placed in a CD4 or CD8 class. Log10-transformed breadth and depth values were compared by one-way ANOVA with Sidak's multiple comparisons tests. TCRdb's version of the immuneACCESS table is confined to in-frame rearrangements and falls short of the full clone set. An unresolved V gene accounts for under half of the shortfall where checked; the remainder is of unknown origin. That table gives V, J and clone size, and the DNA gave D and trimming. This sample lists roughly 120,000 clones; about 87% were detected once. The top ten clonotypes cover over 1.5% of the sample.

This specimen consisted of peripheral blood, obtained on day 0 of AZD1222 vaccination. This TCR was sampled from an adult in good health. The rearranged chain carries TRBV3-1 (or the pseudogene TRBV3-2) and TRBJ2-1; TRBD2 matches 14 bases in the middle. The CDR3 is CASSHRRTSGRLWEQFF. Read as DNA, the sequence is TGTGCCAGCAGCCACCGTAGGACTAGCGGGAGGCTCTGGGAGCAGTTCTTC.